This T cell receptor beta chain was recorded in a study of cytomegalovirus exposure and HLA in healthy donors (dated by TCRdb to 2015 to 2018). In terms of the full investigation: In an earlier analysis of several hundred of the donors, 276 Gb of sequence data and 100 million or so unique TCR beta sequences from 150 million to 200 million T cells were reported. An early release that covered about 640 HLA-typed donors contained approximately 290 gigabases of sequencing data and tens of millions of unique TCR sequences. Of the roughly 400 genotyped donors, roughly 76% were placed in the genetic ancestry cluster associated with self-reported Caucasian donors. The aim of the study was to test whether cataloging public T cell receptors could identify signatures of past pathogen exposure. The study used immunosequencing to profile the T cell repertoires of approximately 640 subjects and linked those repertoires to cytomegalovirus serostatus. Besides the first cohort of about 730 subjects, a separate validation cohort made up of around 120 different subjects was used. To predict cytomegalovirus infection status, the study brought together high-throughput TCR immunosequencing, statistical association of individual TCRs with disease status, and machine learning. To study patterns of TCR occurrence, a later analysis re-analyzed previously published TCR beta repertoires from under 750 donors and added high-resolution HLA genotyping. Rather than using new phenotypic data, the later analysis identified candidate immune exposures from TCR beta sequences and from how often those sequences occurred across donors. An earlier analysis of approximately 630 of the donors applied high-throughput TCR beta sequencing to assess whether each TCR beta V gene segment acted as functional or pseudogenic. Donor age, sex, ethnicity and CMV serostatus were collected together with the repertoire data. A later genetic analysis took genome-wide SNP genotypes for 398 of the 666 donors and used that subset as a discovery cohort. All discovery cohort repertoires had been generated on a single sequencing platform. HLA typing covered class I and class II loci at four-digit resolution. Typing coverage varied by locus: about 629-630 donors for A, B, C, DRB1 and DQB1; roughly 510 for DQA1; about 570 for DPA1; 450 to 480 for DPB1. Four to six DR-DQ haplotypes were handled as single units for association and clustering, since linkage in the cohort was strong. Among under 450 genotyped donors of the cohort, an average of approximately 250,000 unique TCR beta nucleotide sequences were sequenced per donor, roughly a sixth of them non-productive.

Overall results and qualifications from the work: Because HLA typing was missing for some donors at each locus, association tests included only the typed subset. For the cohort, immune exposure information was limited to CMV serostatus. When HLA alleles, especially DR and DQ, strongly co-occurred, attributing TCR associations to individual alleles was difficult. According to a later analysis, most CMV-associated TCR beta chains appeared to be HLA-restricted, and the HLA associations seemed to be driven largely by CMV exposure. V-gene and J-gene trimming of TCR beta chains was associated with a missense DCLRE1C variant in a later genetic analysis, and the association was replicated in an independent cohort. Because counts were too low, seventeen rarely observed V segments, including chromosome 9 orphons, were excluded from the earlier analysis of a few hundred of the donors. In a later analysis, 16,951 TCR beta sequences were associated with specific HLA alleles at a false discovery rate of 0.05. Linkage disequilibrium might explain the correlated functional status among segregating V segments, but an unknown experimental factor could not be ruled out. In the study, 150 to 200 TCR beta chains were listed as associated with cytomegalovirus. The classifier was reported to diagnose cytomegalovirus status with high specificity and sensitivity in both the original cohort and the validation cohort. A further reported finding was that TCR beta sequences accurately predicted the HLA-A and HLA-B alleles for most subjects in the first cohort. Some IMGT-functional V segments, including TRBV6-2 and TRBV6-3, could not be told apart with the 87-base-pair reads, so those segments were excluded. A group of highly shared sequence variants was considered likely to be a technical artifact of the sequencing pipeline. In a later analysis, the rate of TCR association differed among HLA loci, with DRB1 alleles having the most associated TCRs and HLA-C alleles having the fewest. A later genetic analysis reported fewer N-insertions in productive TCRs among donors in an Asian-associated ancestry cluster than the approximately 670-donor mean. In vitro tests confirmed that a few of the cytomegalovirus-associated TCR beta chains recognize cytomegalovirus antigens. The presence/absence analyses assumed that sequencing depth was roughly uniform across donors, and that assumption may not be true. Most TCR sequences were seen in very few donors, while some public TCRs were found in many individuals. This cohort had only TCR beta chains sequenced, and the lack of alpha or paired-chain data limited which features could be detected. An earlier analysis of some 590 of the donors showed that most TCR beta V segments appeared in productive rearrangements either about 87% or about 30% of the time, which broadly matched IMGT annotations. In a later analysis, HLA-associated TCR beta chains showed more clonal expansion and lower generation probabilities than non-associated chains that were equally common. A later analysis reported that several top co-occurrence clusters appeared linked to parvovirus B19, influenza, CMV and Epstein-Barr virus. The authors suggested that the approach could potentially be extended to other disease states and immunological phenotypes.

After removal of 4 bases from V and 3 bases from J, the junction retains 15 bases not matched to a gene. From the cysteine through the phenylalanine, the CDR3 covers 18 amino acids. Kept here is only the CDR3 DNA, which spans 54 bases and is read in frame from base 1. According to the germline V gene, CDR1 reads SGHVS and CDR2 reads FQNEAQ. A note on this clone: No antigen is known for it. No base-level quality is on record; no much larger clone is a single base apart.

Libraries were built with the immunoSEQ multiplex PCR assay. A mixture of 60 forward primers for TCR Vbeta segments and 13 reverse primers for TCR Jbeta segments was used in the multiplex PCR. The CDR3 region of rearranged TCR beta genes was amplified from genomic DNA by a multiplex PCR assay. On the Illumina HiSeq System, the amplified TCR beta libraries were sequenced as 87-base-pair reads. Under the source paper's analysis protocol: A later analysis tallied 80 million to 95 million unique TCR beta chains across the 666 repertoires, and about 12 million of those chains were shared by two or more donors. To remove PCR and sequencing errors, raw reads were error-corrected and collapsed into unique sequences using a nearest-neighbor algorithm that merged closely related sequences. V, D and J gene segments were assigned by aligning CDR3 sequences to IMGT reference sequences. Each retained sequence needed at least a six-nucleotide match to both a V gene segment and a J gene segment. A rearrangement was called productive if the CDR3 had no stop codons and remained in frame with V and J, and every other rearrangement was called non-productive. Following IMGT convention, CDR3 was defined as the stretch from the second conserved V-encoded cysteine up to the conserved J-encoded phenylalanine. The earlier analysis of about 610 of the donors excluded sequences that lacked an unambiguous match to a single V gene segment. An earlier analysis of 587 of the donors called V segments functional above 56.7% productive rearrangements and segregating when the between-donor standard deviation exceeded 5%. A statistical classification framework was built for diagnosing cytomegalovirus status from the catalog of TCR beta chain sequences. In a later analysis, TCR nucleotide sequences were compared against IMGT/GENE-DB human TR gene sequences so that V and J genes could be assigned. A later analysis assigned CDR3 sequences and most-parsimonious VDJ recombination scenarios with the TCRdist pipeline. In a later analysis, each TCR beta chain was defined by its CDR3 amino acid sequence together with its V-gene family, and reads lacking a unique V-gene family were excluded. A later analysis removed nearly 600 highly shared, low-generation-probability nucleotide sequences to deal with suspected cross-contamination and a sequencing artifact. A later analysis calculated a clonal expansion index for each public chain from normalized within-repertoire ranks of inferred template counts. A later analysis computed generation probabilities with a VDJ recombination model fitted to out-of-frame rearrangements, and checked the results against IGoR. In a later analysis, TCR-TCR, TCR-HLA and TCR-CMV co-occurrence was scored with hypergeometric tests, and a repertoire-size bias correction was applied to TCR pairs. In a later analysis, false discovery rates were estimated by permuting HLA or CMV assignments 20 times. In a later analysis, co-occurring TCRs were grouped using DBSCAN, and TCRdist sequence similarity was added for clustering within HLA-allele-positive subsets. Repertoires with fewer than 30,000 or more than 120,000 public chains were left out of co-occurrence clustering, as were about five repertoires with anomalous nucleotide sharing. Not all clones reach the TCRdb copy of this immuneACCESS table, which keeps in-frame sequences only. Checked studies attribute under half of the gap to unresolved V genes and leave the rest unexplained. V and J calls and clone size are copied from that table; D and trimming were computed from the DNA. In this sample the table shows some 150,000 clones, roughly 8.8% of which occur a single time. The top ten constitute roughly 6.4% of the sample.

The cohort consisted of approximately 690 healthy bone marrow donors. At the time of sampling, all cohort members were nominally healthy, though unrecorded immune exposures were likely present. The donor was CMV seropositive and belonged to the group of about 290 seropositive cohort members. A peripheral blood sample was provided by each donor, and peripheral blood mononuclear cells were used for TCR beta sequencing. Genomic DNA was extracted from the blood cell samples with the Qiagen DNeasy Blood Extraction Kit. Sequenced: PBMCs. The chain couples TRBV7-8 to TRBJ2-7; 10 bases in the middle match TRBD1. The sequence came from a woman aged 40-49 years in good health and CMV-seropositive. The CDR3 is CASSSTVTGGFLDYEQYF. Read as DNA, the sequence is TGTGCCAGCAGCTCGACAGTGACAGGGGGCTTCTTAGACTACGAGCAGTACTTC.